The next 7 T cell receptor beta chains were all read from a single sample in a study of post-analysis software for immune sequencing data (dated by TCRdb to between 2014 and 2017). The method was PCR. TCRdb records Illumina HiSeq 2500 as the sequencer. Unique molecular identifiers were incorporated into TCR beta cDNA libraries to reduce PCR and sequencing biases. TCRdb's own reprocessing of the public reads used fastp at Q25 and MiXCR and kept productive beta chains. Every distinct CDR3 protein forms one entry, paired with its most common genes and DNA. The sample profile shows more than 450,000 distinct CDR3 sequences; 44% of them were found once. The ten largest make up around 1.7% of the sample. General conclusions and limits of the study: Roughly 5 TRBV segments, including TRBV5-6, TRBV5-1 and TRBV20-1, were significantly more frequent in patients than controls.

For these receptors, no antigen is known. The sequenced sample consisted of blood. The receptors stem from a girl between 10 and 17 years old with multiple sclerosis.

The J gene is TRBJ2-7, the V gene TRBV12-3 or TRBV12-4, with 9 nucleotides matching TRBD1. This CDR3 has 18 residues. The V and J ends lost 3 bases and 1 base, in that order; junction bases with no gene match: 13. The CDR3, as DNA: TGTGCCAGCAGTTTGGGGGAGACAGGGGGACCAGTATCCTACGAGCAGTACTTC. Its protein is CASSLGETGGPVSYEQYF.

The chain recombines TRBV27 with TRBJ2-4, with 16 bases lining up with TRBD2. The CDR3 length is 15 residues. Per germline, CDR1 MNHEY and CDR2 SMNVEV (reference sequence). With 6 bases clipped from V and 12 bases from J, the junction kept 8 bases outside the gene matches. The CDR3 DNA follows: TGTGCCAGCAGGGGACTAGCGGGAGGGCGGGGGAATCAGTACTTC. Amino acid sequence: CASRGLAGGRGNQYF.

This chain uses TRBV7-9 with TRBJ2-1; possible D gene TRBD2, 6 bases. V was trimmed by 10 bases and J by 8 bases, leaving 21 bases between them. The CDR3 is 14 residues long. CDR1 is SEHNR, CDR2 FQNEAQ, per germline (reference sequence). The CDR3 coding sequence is TGTGCCACGGACGGGGACTCCCCCGGCGATGAGCAGTTCTTC. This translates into CATDGDSPGDEQFF.

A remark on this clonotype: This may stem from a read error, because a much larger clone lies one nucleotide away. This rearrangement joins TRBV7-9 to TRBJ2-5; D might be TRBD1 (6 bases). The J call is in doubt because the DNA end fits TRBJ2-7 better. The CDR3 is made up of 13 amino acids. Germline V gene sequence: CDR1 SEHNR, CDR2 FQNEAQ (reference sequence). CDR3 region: CAGSPGQSYEQYF. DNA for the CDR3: TGTGCCGGCAGCCCCGGACAGTCCTACGAGCAGTACTTC.

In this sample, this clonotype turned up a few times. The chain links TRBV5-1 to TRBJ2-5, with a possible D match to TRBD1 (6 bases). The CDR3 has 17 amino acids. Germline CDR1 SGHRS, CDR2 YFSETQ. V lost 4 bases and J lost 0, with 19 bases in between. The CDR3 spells CASSSGHRDLYQETQYF. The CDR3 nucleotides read TGCGCCAGCAGCAGTGGCCACAGGGACCTGTACCAAGAGACCCAGTACTTC.

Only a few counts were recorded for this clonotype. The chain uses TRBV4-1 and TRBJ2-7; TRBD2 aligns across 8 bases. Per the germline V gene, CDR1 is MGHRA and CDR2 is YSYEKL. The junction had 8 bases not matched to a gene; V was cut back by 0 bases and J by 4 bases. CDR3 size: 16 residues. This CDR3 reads CASSQDVAGRAYEQYF. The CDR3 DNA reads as TGCGCCAGCAGCCAAGACGTTGCCGGGAGGGCTTACGAGCAGTACTTC.

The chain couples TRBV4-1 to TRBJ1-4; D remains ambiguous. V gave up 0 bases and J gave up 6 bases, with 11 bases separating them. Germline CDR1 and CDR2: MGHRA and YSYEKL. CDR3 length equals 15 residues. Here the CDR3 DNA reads TGCGCCAGCAGCCAAGATGCGGCGCCCGATGAAAAACTGTTTTTT. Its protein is CASSQDAAPDEKLFF.